This TCR beta chain was sequenced in a study of monozygotic twins with inflammatory bowel disease. No DNA is given; TCRdb re-called the 5' RACE reads and lists each CDR3 protein once. The listing records fewer than 200,000 distinct CDR3 sequences. The CDR3 covers 16 residues. Germline-derived CDR1 and CDR2 are KGHSH and LQKENI. Sample: blood. This TCR was recovered from a human donor with ulcerative colitis or Crohn's disease, or a healthy co-twin of an affected twin (not recorded which). J is TRBJ1-1 and V is TRBV18. CDR3 region: CASSPPGRGSGTEAFF. Using reference TRBV18 and TRBJ1-1 for the parts outside the CDR3, the full variable domain is NAGVMQNPRHLVRRRGQEARLRCSPMKGHSHVYWYRQLPEEGLKFMVYLQKENIIDESGMPKERFSAEFPKEGPSILRIQQVVRGDSAAYFCASSPPGRGSGTEAFFGQGTRLTVV.